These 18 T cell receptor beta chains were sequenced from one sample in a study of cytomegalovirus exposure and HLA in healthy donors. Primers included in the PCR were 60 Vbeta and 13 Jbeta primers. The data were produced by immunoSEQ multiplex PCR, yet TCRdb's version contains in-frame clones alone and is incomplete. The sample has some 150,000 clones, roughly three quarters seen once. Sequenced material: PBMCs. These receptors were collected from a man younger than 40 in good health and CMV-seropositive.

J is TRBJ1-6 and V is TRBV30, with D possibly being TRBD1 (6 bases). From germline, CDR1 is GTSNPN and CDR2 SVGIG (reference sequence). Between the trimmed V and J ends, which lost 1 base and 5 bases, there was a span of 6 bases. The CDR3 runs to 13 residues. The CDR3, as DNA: TGTGCCTGGAGTGGGACAGATAATTCACCCCTCCACTTT. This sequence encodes CAWSGTDNSPLHF.

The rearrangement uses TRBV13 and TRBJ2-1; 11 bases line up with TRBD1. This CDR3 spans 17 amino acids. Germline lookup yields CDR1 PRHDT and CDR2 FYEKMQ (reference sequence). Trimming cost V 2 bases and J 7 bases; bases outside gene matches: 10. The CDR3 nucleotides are TGTGCCAGCAGCTTACGGGGCGGGGGGACAGGGGGTAATGAGCAGTTCTTC. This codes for CASSLRGGGTGGNEQFF.

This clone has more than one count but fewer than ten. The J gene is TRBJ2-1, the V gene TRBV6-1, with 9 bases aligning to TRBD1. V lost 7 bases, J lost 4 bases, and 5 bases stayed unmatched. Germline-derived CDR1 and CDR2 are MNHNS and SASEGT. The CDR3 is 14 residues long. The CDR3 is CASKLGTGYNEQFF. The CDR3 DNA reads TGTGCCAGCAAACTCGGGACAGGGTACAATGAGCAGTTCTTC.

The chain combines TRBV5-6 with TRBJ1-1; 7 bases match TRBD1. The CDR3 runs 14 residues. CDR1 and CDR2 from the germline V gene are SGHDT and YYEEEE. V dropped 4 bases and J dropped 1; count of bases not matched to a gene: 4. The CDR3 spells CASSPNRGNTEAFF. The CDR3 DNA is TGTGCCAGCAGCCCTAACAGGGGGAACACTGAAGCTTTCTTT.

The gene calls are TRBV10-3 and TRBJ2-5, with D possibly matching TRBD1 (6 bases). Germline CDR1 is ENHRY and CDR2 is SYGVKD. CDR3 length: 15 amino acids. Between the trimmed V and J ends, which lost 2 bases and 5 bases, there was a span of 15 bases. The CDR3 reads CAISEDRFLFETQYF. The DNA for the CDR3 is TGTGCCATCAGTGAGGACAGGTTCCTTTTTGAGACCCAGTACTTC.

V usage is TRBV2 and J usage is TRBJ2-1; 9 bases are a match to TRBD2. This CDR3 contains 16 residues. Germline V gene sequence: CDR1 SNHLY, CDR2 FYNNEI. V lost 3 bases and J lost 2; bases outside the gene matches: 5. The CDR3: CASSERKREAYNEQFF. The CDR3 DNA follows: TGTGCCAGCAGTGAGAGAAAGCGGGAGGCCTACAATGAGCAGTTCTTC.

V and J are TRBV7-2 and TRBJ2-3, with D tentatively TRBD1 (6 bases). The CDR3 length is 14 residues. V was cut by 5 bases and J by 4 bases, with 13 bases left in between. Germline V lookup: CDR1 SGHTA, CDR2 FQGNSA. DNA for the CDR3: TGTGCCAGCAGCCCCGGACAGAGATCAGATACGCAGTATTTT. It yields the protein CASSPGQRSDTQYF.

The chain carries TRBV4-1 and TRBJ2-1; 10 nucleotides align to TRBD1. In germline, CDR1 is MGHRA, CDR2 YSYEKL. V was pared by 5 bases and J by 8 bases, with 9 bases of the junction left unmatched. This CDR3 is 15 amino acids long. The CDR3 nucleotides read TGCGCCAGCAGCATGGACAGGGGGGTTTGGTATGAGCAGTTCTTC. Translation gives CASSMDRGVWYEQFF.

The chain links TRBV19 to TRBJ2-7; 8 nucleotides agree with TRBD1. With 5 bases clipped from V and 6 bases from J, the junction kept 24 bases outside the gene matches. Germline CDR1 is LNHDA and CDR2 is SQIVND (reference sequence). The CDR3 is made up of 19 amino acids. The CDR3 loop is CASSPDPPRQGLTWGEQYF. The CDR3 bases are TGTGCCAGTAGTCCCGACCCGCCACGACAGGGGCTGACCTGGGGCGAGCAGTACTTC. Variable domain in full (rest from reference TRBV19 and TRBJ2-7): DGGITQSPKYLFRKEGQNVTLSCEQNLNHDAMYWYRQDPGQGLRLIYYSQIVNDFQKGDIAEGYSVSREKKESFPLTVTSAQKNPTAFYLCASSPDPPRQGLTWGEQYFGPGTRLTVT.

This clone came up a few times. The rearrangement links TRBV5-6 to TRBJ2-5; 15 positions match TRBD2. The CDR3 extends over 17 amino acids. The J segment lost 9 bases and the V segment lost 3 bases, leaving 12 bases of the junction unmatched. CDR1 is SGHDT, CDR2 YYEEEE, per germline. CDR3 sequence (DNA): TGTGCCAGCAGCTACAGGACTAGCGGGAGGGTGAGCGCGCCCCAGTACTTC. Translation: CASSYRTSGRVSAPQYF.

As DNA, the CDR3 is TGTGCCAGCTCACCGACTAGCGGAGAAGTCTACAATGAGCAGTTCTTC. Its translation is CASSPTSGEVYNEQFF. The chain employs TRBV18 and TRBJ2-1, with 9 bases matching TRBD2. V shed 3 bases, J shed 3 bases, and the junction held 6 bases outside the gene matches. This CDR3 comprises 16 residues. The V gene's germline CDR1 is KGHSH and CDR2 LQKENI.

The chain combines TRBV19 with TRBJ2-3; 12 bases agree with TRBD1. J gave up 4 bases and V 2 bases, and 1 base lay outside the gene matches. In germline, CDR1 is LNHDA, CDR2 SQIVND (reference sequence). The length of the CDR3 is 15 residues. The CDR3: CASSIRDRGPDTQYF. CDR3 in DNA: TGTGCCAGTAGTATAAGGGACAGGGGGCCAGATACGCAGTATTTT.

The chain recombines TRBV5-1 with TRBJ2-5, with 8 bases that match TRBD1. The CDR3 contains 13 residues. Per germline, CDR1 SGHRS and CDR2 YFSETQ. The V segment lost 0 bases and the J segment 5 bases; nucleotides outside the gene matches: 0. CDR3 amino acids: CASSLGTGETQYF. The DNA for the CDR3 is TGCGCCAGCAGCTTGGGGACAGGGGAGACCCAGTACTTC.

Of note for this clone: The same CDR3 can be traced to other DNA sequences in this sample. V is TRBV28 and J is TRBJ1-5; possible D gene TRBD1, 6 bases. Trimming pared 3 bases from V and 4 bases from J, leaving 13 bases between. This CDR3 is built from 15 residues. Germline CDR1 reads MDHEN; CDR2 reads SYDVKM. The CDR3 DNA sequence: TGTGCCAGCAGTTTCGGCAGGGGTCCTAATCAGCCCCAGCATTTT. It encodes CASSFGRGPNQPQHF.

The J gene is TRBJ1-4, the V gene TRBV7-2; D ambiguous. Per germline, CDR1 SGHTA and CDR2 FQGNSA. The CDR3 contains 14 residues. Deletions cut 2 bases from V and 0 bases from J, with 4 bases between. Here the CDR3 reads CASSLHATNEKLFF. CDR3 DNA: TGTGCCAGCAGCTTACATGCAACTAATGAAAAACTGTTTTTT.

CDR3 DNA: TGTGCCAGCAGCGGAAAGGAAAGGGGTGAAGCTTTCTTT. It encodes CASSGKERGEAFF. The rearrangement uses TRBV5-4 and TRBJ1-1; D is perhaps TRBD1 (5 bases). CDR3 size: 13 residues. The germline CDR1 and CDR2 sequences are SGHNT and YYREEE (reference sequence). V was cut by 4 bases and J by 7 bases, with 14 bases left in between.

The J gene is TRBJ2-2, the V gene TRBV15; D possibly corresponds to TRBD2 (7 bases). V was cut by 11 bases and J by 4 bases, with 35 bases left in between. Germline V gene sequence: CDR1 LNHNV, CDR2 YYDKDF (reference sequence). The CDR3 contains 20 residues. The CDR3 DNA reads TGTGCCCCACACTACCTTAACCACAAGTCGGGGGGCTGGGGCACCGGGGAGCTGTTTTTT. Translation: CAPHYLNHKSGGWGTGELFF. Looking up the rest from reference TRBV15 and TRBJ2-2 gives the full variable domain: DAMVIQNPRYQVTQFGKPVTLSCSQTLNHNVMYWYQQKSSQAPKLLFHYYDKDFNNEADTPDNFQSRRPNTSFCFLDIRSPGLGDTAMYLCAPHYLNHKSGGWGTGELFFGEGSRLTVL.

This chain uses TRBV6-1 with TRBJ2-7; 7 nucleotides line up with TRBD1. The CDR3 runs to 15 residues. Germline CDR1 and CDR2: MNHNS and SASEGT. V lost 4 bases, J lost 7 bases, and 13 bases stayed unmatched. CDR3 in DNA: TGTGCCAGCAGTGCCGGGACAGTCGAATTCGGGGAGCAGTACTTC. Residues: CASSAGTVEFGEQYF.